The entry below gives a single TCR beta chain sequence along with its context. In assigning cohorts, the study relied on participant-reported clinical history. This entry belongs to a study of blood T cell repertoires in COVID-19. About the study: Spain, Italy and the United States supplied samples that represented acute and convalescent COVID-19. T cells, B-cell-depleted T cells, or PBMCs supplied cDNA or gDNA.

J lost 0 bases, V lost 3 bases, and 8 bases had no gene match. The CDR3 is 17 residues long. In germline, CDR1 is LGHDT, CDR2 YNNKEL (reference sequence). In the authors' workflow: Amplification from reference gene primers served as the basis for estimated nucleated cell counts. TCRdb keeps only in-frame clones here, not all; method: immunoSEQ multiplex PCR. V, J and clone size were drawn from that table, and D and trimming were deduced from the DNA. The sample has under 300,000 clones, 85% to 90% seen once. The sequence derives from a woman between 55 and 75 years old in a cohort exposed to, infected with or recovered from COVID-19 (not recorded which). This chain connects TRBV3-1 (or the pseudogene TRBV3-2) to TRBJ2-5; 9 bases match TRBD1. The sequencing sample was made of PBMCs or T cells enriched from blood (not recorded which). CDR3 in amino acids: CASSHSYRGRDQETQYF. The CDR3 nucleotides read TGTGCCAGCAGCCATTCATACAGGGGGCGAGACCAAGAGACCCAGTACTTC.